One and the same sample provided the 14 T cell receptor beta chains below, sequenced in a study of blood T cells in healthy people across ages. Primers used in a second PCR of roughly 6 to 12 cycles were a sample-barcoded 5' primer and a J-beta primer mix. TCRdb re-analysed the 5' RACE reads in MiXCR, keeping a single row per CDR3 protein. The sample contains about 640,000 distinct CDR3 sequences, 58% of which appear only once. The specimen was blood. All receptors come from a man in his sixties in good health.

The CDR3 sequence: CATSDPGQMETQYF. The DNA for the CDR3 is TGTGCCACCAGTGACCCAGGACAGATGGAGACCCAGTACTTC. The chain has TRBV24-1 and TRBJ2-5; the D gene is possibly TRBD1 (6 bases). The V end lost 4 bases, the J end lost 5 bases, and 13 bases lay between the germline ends. The CDR3 runs 14 residues. CDR1 and CDR2 from the germline V gene are KGHDR and SFDVKD.

The CDR3 sequence is CASSQDASSGETQYF. Written as DNA, the CDR3 is TGTGCCAGCAGCCAAGATGCGAGTAGCGGGGAGACCCAGTACTTC. V is TRBV4-2 and J is TRBJ2-5; 7 bases map to TRBD2. Germline CDR1 and CDR2: LGHNA and YNFKEQ. The CDR3 is made up of 15 amino acids. V lost 0 bases, J lost 5 bases, and 6 bases stayed unmatched.

As regards this clonotype: This may be a read error, as it is one base from a much larger clone. This chain links TRBV7-2 with TRBJ2-1; D is unresolved. The CDR3 sequence is 16 residues long. The V and J ends lost 2 bases and 0 bases respectively, with 11 bases between them. Germline loops: CDR1 SGHTA, CDR2 FQGNSA. CDR3 residues: CASSLKAPNSYNEQFF. The CDR3 DNA reads as TGTGCCAGCAGCTTAAAGGCCCCCAACTCCTACAATGAGCAGTTCTTC.

The rearrangement uses TRBV6-1 and TRBJ2-7, with D unclear. Trimming pared 2 bases from V and 9 bases from J, leaving 5 bases between. The V gene's germline CDR1 is MNHNS and CDR2 SASEGT. This CDR3 region has 10 residues. DNA of the CDR3: TGTGCCAGCAGTGAATTTGTGCAGTACTTC. Its translation: CASSEFVQYF.

This clonotype has only a few counts. The rearrangement joins TRBV10-3 to TRBJ2-7, with 7 bases that match TRBD1. CDR1 ENHRY and CDR2 SYGVKD come from the germline V gene. With 10 bases clipped from V and 4 bases from J, the junction kept 7 bases outside the gene matches. The CDR3 spans 12 residues. The CDR3 bases are TGTGCCACCTCCGACAGGGTATACGAGCAGTACTTC. Translation: CATSDRVYEQYF.

The chain combines TRBV4-2 with TRBJ1-2, with D possibly matching TRBD1 (6 bases). The ends were cut back, 0 bases at V and 3 bases at J, with 20 bases in the middle. The CDR3 spans 18 residues. The germline CDR1 and CDR2 sequences are LGHNA and YNFKEQ. The CDR3 DNA follows: TGTGCCAGCAGCCAAGATCTCTTGGCCAGGGGACTTTACTATGGCTACACCTTC. This encodes CASSQDLLARGLYYGYTF.

This clonotype is a singleton in its sample. The chain carries TRBV6-1 and TRBJ1-5, with D unclear. Germline-derived CDR1 and CDR2 are MNHNS and SASEGT. The CDR3 contains 13 residues. Trimming shortened V by 0 bases and J by 7 bases, and 7 bases separated the two germline ends. This chain's CDR3 is CASSEAGWQPQHF. The CDR3 DNA sequence: TGTGCCAGCAGTGAAGCAGGATGGCAGCCCCAGCATTTT.

The gene calls are TRBV2 and TRBJ2-1, with a tentative D call TRBD2 (7 bases). V was shortened by 9 bases and J by 2 bases, with 11 bases between the two germline ends. CDR3 length: 13 amino acids. Looked up from germline, CDR1 is SNHLY and CDR2 is FYNNEI. This CDR3 reads CASWGGPYNEQFF. CDR3 coding DNA: TGTGCCAGTTGGGGGGGGCCCTACAATGAGCAGTTCTTC. The full variable domain, its missing parts supplied by reference TRBV2 and TRBJ2-1, is EPEVTQTPSHQVTQMGQEVILRCVPISNHLYFYWYRQILGQKVEFLVSFYNNEISEKSEIFDDQFSVERPDGSNFTLKIRSTKLEDSAMYFCASWGGPYNEQFFGPGTRLTVL.

Turning to this clonotype: A much larger clone sits a single nucleotide away, making a read error possible. V is TRBV10-3 and J is TRBJ2-3; D may be TRBD1 or TRBD2 (7 bases each). The germline CDR1 and CDR2 sequences are ENHRY and SYGVKD. This CDR3 is 16 amino acids long. The CDR3 bases are TGTGCCATCAGTGACCAGGGGGGGAGACGCACAGATAGGCAGTATTTT. It yields the protein CAISDQGGRRTDRQYF.

The genes are TRBV27 and TRBJ2-4, with 8 bases matching TRBD1. This CDR3 is built from 14 residues. J lost 6 bases, V lost 4 bases, and 5 bases had no gene match. Germline CDR1 reads MNHEY; CDR2 reads SMNVEV (reference sequence). The CDR3 sequence is CASSSQGGGNIQYF. CDR3 DNA: TGTGCCAGCAGTTCACAGGGGGGAGGAAACATTCAGTACTTC.

V is TRBV10-3 and J is TRBJ2-7; 11 bases match TRBD2. Germline-derived CDR1 and CDR2 are ENHRY and SYGVKD. The trim removed 5 bases at V and 3 bases at J, leaving 3 bases unmatched. The CDR3 consists of 14 residues. In nucleotides, the CDR3 is TGTGCCATCAGTAGTAGCGGGGGGGACTACGAGCAGTACTTC. It encodes CAISSSGGDYEQYF.

CDR3 region: CASTRASRTDTQYF. The CDR3 region has the DNA TGTGCCAGCACGAGGGCCTCCCGCACAGATACGCAGTATTTT. The V gene is TRBV6-2 or TRBV6-3, the J gene TRBJ2-3; a possible D gene is TRBD2 (5 bases). CDR1 and CDR2 (germline): MNHEY, SVGEGT. The ends were cut back, 7 bases at V and 1 base at J, with 12 bases in the middle. The CDR3 spans 14 residues.

The CDR3 DNA reads as TGTGCCAGCAGCCAAGATCAGGGGGCGATGAACACTGAAGCTTTCTTT. It yields the protein CASSQDQGAMNTEAFF. J is TRBJ1-1 and V is TRBV4-2, with 8 bases lining up with TRBD1. Germline-derived CDR1 and CDR2 are LGHNA and YNFKEQ. There are 16 residues in the CDR3. Losses at the gene ends were 0 bases for V and 0 bases for J; bases not matched to a gene: 3.

The chain joins TRBV20-1 to TRBJ1-5; possible D gene TRBD1, 6 bases. The germline V gene has CDR1 DFQATT and CDR2 SNEGSKA (reference sequence). The CDR3 runs to 15 residues. Trimming stripped 0 bases from V and 6 bases from J, with 15 bases between. CDR3 amino acids: CSAREVNREGQPQHF. Written as DNA, the CDR3 is TGCAGTGCTAGAGAAGTTAACAGGGAAGGTCAGCCCCAGCATTTT.